Listed here is a single T cell receptor beta chain. Trimming pared 5 bases from V and 12 bases from J, leaving 11 bases between. This CDR3 region has 11 residues. The sample is drawn from a study of identical twins. TCRdb recomputed calls from the 5' RACE reads with MiXCR, one row per CDR3 protein. Counted here are 300,000 to 400,000 distinct CDR3 sequences, 9% to 15% occurring once; the ten biggest clones make up more than 6%. These data were likewise used in another study, on yellow fever vaccine responses in identical twins.

This sequence joins TRBV12-3 or TRBV12-4 and TRBJ2-1; weak D call: TRBD1 (5 bases). This sequence originates from a woman younger than 35 in good health. Sequencing used CD8+ T cells sorted from blood. Here the CDR3 DNA reads TGTGCCAGCAGTCTAACTGGGGCGCAGTTCTTC. It yields the protein CASSLTGAQFF.